A single T cell receptor beta chain is shown here with its context. Assay: immunoSEQ multiplex PCR; the TCRdb copy retains only in-frame clones and omits some. In the table there are around 1,000,000 clones, 70% to 80% of which are singletons. The data were obtained in a study of shared clonotypes between healthy human individuals. The split of CD4+ cells yielded CD45RA+ naive and CD45RA-negative memory subsets. The TCR comes from a man aged 18 to 35 in good health. Some clones in this sample may be carry-over from other donors' samples. Sequencing used memory CD4+ T cells from PBMCs. The subset is: CD45RA-negative fraction.

The DNA of the CDR3 is TGTGCCAGCAGACGAGGAGCGGGAGGGAGGAACAATGAGCAGTTCTTC. As protein: CASRRGAGGRNNEQFF. V is TRBV9 and J is TRBJ2-1; TRBD2 matches 10 bases. The CDR3 sequence is 16 residues long. Per germline, CDR1 SGDLS and CDR2 YYNGEE. Trimming at V came to 5 bases and at J to 5 bases, leaving 10 bases not matched to a gene.